The 3 T cell receptor beta chains below were found in one sample sequenced in a study of T cell repertoires in cytomegalovirus infection (dated by TCRdb to the late 2010s). This sample was sequenced with an Illumina HiSeq 1500. Starting from the raw public reads, TCRdb applied fastp trimming at Q25, assembled clones with MiXCR and retained in-frame beta chains. Rows merge per CDR3 protein into single entries with the most common DNA and genes. In all, the sample holds some 110,000 distinct CDR3 sequences, and 10% of those were seen once. Of the sample, roughly 31% falls within the top ten clones. Antigens of these TCRs are unknown. Sequenced material: PBMCs, sequenced either directly or after in vitro stimulation (not recorded which). The receptor set was obtained from a human donor in good health (CMV status not recorded). Some clones in this sample may be carry-over from other donors' samples.

The CDR3 region has the DNA TGTGCCAGCACCGCCGATAGGGTCTGGGGTGAGCAGTTCTTC. Its translation: CASTADRVWGEQFF. This chain connects TRBV11-2 to TRBJ2-1; no definite D call. There are 14 residues in the CDR3. The germline V and J ends were trimmed by 7 bases and 9 bases, with 19 bases remaining between them. CDR1 and CDR2 from the germline V gene are SGHAT and FQNNGV.

This clonotype was seen a handful of times. This chain joins TRBV7-9 and TRBJ2-7; 9 positions match TRBD1. The CDR3 covers 14 residues. Losses at the gene ends were 5 bases for V and 2 bases for J; bases not matched to a gene: 4. Germline-derived CDR1 and CDR2 are SEHNR and FQNEAQ (reference sequence). The CDR3 DNA sequence: TGTGCCAGCAGCCACGGACAGGGGACCTACGAGCAGTACGTC. Translation gives CASSHGQGTYEQYV.

CDR3 amino acids: CASSPATGVGNSPLHF. The CDR3, as DNA: TGTGCCAGCTCACCAGCGACAGGGGTCGGGAATTCACCCCTCCACTTT. This chain uses TRBV18 with TRBJ1-6, with 8 bases that match TRBD1. Trimming took 2 bases from V and 7 from J; bases not matched to a gene: 7. Per the germline V gene, CDR1 is KGHSH and CDR2 is LQKENI. CDR3 length equals 16 residues. Combining the CDR3 with reference TRBV18 and TRBJ1-6 gives the whole variable domain NAGVMQNPRHLVRRRGQEARLRCSPMKGHSHVYWYRQLPEEGLKFMVYLQKENIIDESGMPKERFSAEFPKEGPSILRIQQVVRGDSAAYFCASSPATGVGNSPLHFGNGTRLTVT.